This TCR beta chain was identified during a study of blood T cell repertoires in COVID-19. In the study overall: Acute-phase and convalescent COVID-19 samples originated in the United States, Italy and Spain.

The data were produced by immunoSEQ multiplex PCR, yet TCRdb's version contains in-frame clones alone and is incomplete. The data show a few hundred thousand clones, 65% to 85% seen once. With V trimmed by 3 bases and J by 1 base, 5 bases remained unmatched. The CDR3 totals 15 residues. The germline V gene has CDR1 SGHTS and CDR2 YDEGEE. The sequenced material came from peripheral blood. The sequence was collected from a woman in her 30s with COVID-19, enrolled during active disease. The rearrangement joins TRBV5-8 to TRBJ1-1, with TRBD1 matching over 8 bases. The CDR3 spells CASSSGTGPNTEAFF. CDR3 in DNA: TGTGCCAGCAGCTCCGGGACAGGCCCGAACACTGAAGCTTTCTTT. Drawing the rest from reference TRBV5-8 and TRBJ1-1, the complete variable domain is EAGVTQSPTHLIKTRGQQATLRCSPISGHTSVYWYQQALGLGLQFLLWYDEGEERNRGNFPPRFSGRQFPNYSSELNVNALELEDSALYLCASSSGTGPNTEAFFGQGTRLTVV.